Following are 20 T cell receptor beta chains from one sample sequenced in a study of OX40 agonist ivuxolimab in advanced cancers. Data came from immunoSEQ multiplex PCR; TCRdb stores just in-frame clones and leaves some out. The data show 80,000 to 100,000 clones, 80% to 90% seen once. The sequencing here drew on CD4+ or CD8+ T cells sorted from blood, taken in a trial of the OX40 agonist ivuxolimab. These TCRs come from an adult with an advanced solid tumor such as melanoma, head and neck, liver or kidney cancer.

The V gene is TRBV4-2, the J gene TRBJ1-4, with D perhaps matching TRBD1 (6 bases). The germline V gene encodes CDR1 LGHNA and CDR2 YNFKEQ. Trimming took off 3 bases at V and 6 bases at J, with 26 bases between the two ends. The length of the CDR3 is 19 residues. CDR3 sequence: CASSHHWRGATGRHEKLFF. In DNA form, the CDR3 reads TGTGCCAGCAGCCACCACTGGCGGGGGGCTACGGGAAGACATGAAAAACTGTTTTTT.

Ten or more counts support this clone. This chain links TRBV27 with TRBJ2-7, with 10 bases identical to TRBD2. Germline-derived CDR1 and CDR2 are MNHEY and SMNVEV (reference sequence). This CDR3 region has 14 residues. V shed 5 bases, J shed 0 bases, and the junction held 1 base outside the gene matches. This CDR3 is CASSPSGSSYEQYF. CDR3 DNA: TGTGCCAGCAGTCCTAGCGGGAGCTCCTACGAGCAGTACTTC.

The chain has TRBV5-6 and TRBJ1-1; weak D call: TRBD1 (5 bases). Germline lookup yields CDR1 SGHDT and CDR2 YYEEEE. V was shortened by 1 base and J by 1 base, with 14 bases between the two germline ends. CDR3 size: 16 residues. DNA for the CDR3: TGTGCCAGCAGCTTGAAGGCAGGGATTGAGAACACTGAAGCTTTCTTT. Translated, it gives CASSLKAGIENTEAFF.

The J gene is TRBJ2-6, the V gene TRBV5-1; D gene unclear. Germline loops: CDR1 SGHRS, CDR2 YFSETQ. CDR3 size: 14 residues. V was cut by 4 bases and J by 1 base, with 6 bases left in between. CDR3 sequence (DNA): TGCGCCAGCAGCGTCGGATCTGGGGCCAACGTCCTGACTTTC. The encoded protein is CASSVGSGANVLTF.

The chain recombines TRBV5-4 with TRBJ1-1; TRBD1 is a possible D gene (6 bases). The CDR3 has 15 amino acids. The V end lost 0 bases, the J end lost 11 bases, and 20 bases lay between the germline ends. Looked up from germline, CDR1 is SGHNT and CDR2 is YYREEE (reference sequence). The CDR3 DNA is TGTGCCAGCAGCTTGGCCGGGGGGCAGGTGAGTGGGGCTTTCTTT. It codes for CASSLAGGQVSGAFF.

This clone was seen once. The chain combines TRBV7-2 with TRBJ2-7; 10 bases agree with TRBD2. Per germline, CDR1 SGHTA and CDR2 FQGNSA. With 6 bases clipped from V and 6 bases from J, the junction kept 11 bases outside the gene matches. The CDR3 spans 15 residues. The CDR3 DNA sequence: TGTGCCAGCAGTTGGAAAGCGGGAGGGCCGTCCGAGCAGTACGTC. It codes for CASSWKAGGPSEQYV.

The chain uses TRBV6-1 and TRBJ2-5; perhaps D is TRBD1 or TRBD2 (5 bases each). The V end was cut by 4 bases, the J end by 4 bases, with 16 bases between. From germline, CDR1 is MNHNS and CDR2 SASEGT. The CDR3 is 15 residues long. CDR3 residues: CASSVGTGAPETQYF. The CDR3, as DNA: TGTGCCAGCAGTGTCGGGACCGGAGCCCCAGAGACCCAGTACTTC.

The chain's CDR3 is CASSSVINSPLHF. In DNA, the CDR3 is TGTGCCAGCAGTTCAGTGATTAATTCACCCCTCCACTTT. This chain uses TRBV27 with TRBJ1-6, with D hard to call. The V gene lost 4 bases and the J gene lost 6 bases, with 7 bases spanning the gap. The CDR3 spans 13 residues. The germline V gene encodes CDR1 MNHEY and CDR2 SMNVEV (reference sequence).

The chain joins TRBV4-1 to TRBJ1-4, with D possibly matching TRBD1 (5 bases). The germline V gene encodes CDR1 MGHRA and CDR2 YSYEKL. Trimming took 1 base from V and 11 from J, leaving 8 bases between them. The CDR3 covers 12 residues. The CDR3 reads CASSQAQGKLFF. Written as DNA, the CDR3 is TGCGCCAGCAGCCAAGCCCAGGGTAAACTGTTTTTT.

The DNA of the CDR3 is TGTGCCAGCAGTTTCACGGGACAGCAATACTATGGCTACACCTTC. Its translation is CASSFTGQQYYGYTF. The chain is built from TRBV27 and TRBJ1-2; 7 nucleotides line up with TRBD1. Trimming at V came to 3 bases and at J to 3 bases, leaving 7 bases not matched to a gene. The CDR3 runs to 15 residues. CDR1 and CDR2 (germline): MNHEY, SMNVEV (reference sequence).

The chain carries TRBV4-1 and TRBJ2-3, with D hard to call. This CDR3 contains 14 residues. The V end lost 1 base, the J end lost 1 base, and 6 bases lay between the germline ends. Per the germline V gene, CDR1 is MGHRA and CDR2 is YSYEKL. The CDR3 spells CASSQVGGTDTQYF. DNA for the CDR3: TGCGCCAGCAGCCAAGTTGGCGGCACAGATACGCAGTATTTT.

The CDR3 region has the DNA TGCGCCAGCAGCACGGGACAGGGTCAAGAAAAACTGTTTTTT. Translation gives CASSTGQGQEKLFF. J is TRBJ1-4 and V is TRBV5-1, with 9 bases lining up with TRBD1. With V trimmed by 4 bases and J by 8 bases, 6 bases remained unmatched. This CDR3 spans 14 amino acids. Germline CDR1 reads SGHRS; CDR2 reads YFSETQ. The complete variable domain, with remaining parts taken from reference TRBV5-1 and TRBJ1-4, reads KAGVTQTPRYLIKTRGQQVTLSCSPISGHRSVSWYQQTPGQGLQFLFEYFSETQRNKGNFPGRFSGRQFSNSRSEMNVSTLELGDSALYLCASSTGQGQEKLFFGSGTQLSVL.

The chain recombines TRBV6-6 with TRBJ2-1; 9 bases are shared with TRBD1. V lost 7 bases, J lost 4 bases, and 8 bases stayed unmatched. Germline V gene lookup returns CDR1 MNHNY and CDR2 SVGAGI (reference sequence). CDR3 length equals 15 residues. The CDR3 protein is CASTTQDRGYNEQFF. CDR3 in DNA: TGTGCCAGCACCACGCAAGACAGGGGGTACAATGAGCAGTTCTTC.

This sequence joins TRBV14 and TRBJ2-3; D gene ambiguous. Per the germline V gene, CDR1 is SGHDN and CDR2 is FVKESK. The CDR3 consists of 13 residues. V was pared by 1 base and J by 11 bases, with 13 bases between. The CDR3 DNA reads as TGTGCCAGCAGCCAAGGGACCCTTGCGGAGCAGTATTTT. This codes for CASSQGTLAEQYF.

J is TRBJ1-4 and V is TRBV7-8; 8 nucleotides line up with TRBD1. Germline V gives CDR1 SGHVS, CDR2 FQNEAQ. This CDR3 comprises 18 residues. The V and J ends lost 5 bases and 0 bases, in that order; junction bases with no gene match: 11. CDR3 DNA sequence: TGTGCCAGCAGCCCATATCGCAGGGGGCTTACAACTAATGAAAAACTGTTTTTT. Amino acids: CASSPYRRGLTTNEKLFF.

In its sample, this clone was seen once. The chain couples TRBV30 to TRBJ2-5, with 12 positions matching TRBD2. The CDR3 extends over 14 amino acids. Trimming removed 3 bases from V and 4 bases from J; junction bases left unmatched: 3. The germline gives CDR1 GTSNPN, CDR2 SVGIG (reference sequence). The CDR3 DNA sequence: TGTGCCTGGAGACTAGCGGGAGGAGGAGAGACCCAGTACTTC. This codes for CAWRLAGGGETQYF. Based on the CDR3 plus reference TRBV30 and TRBJ2-5, the full variable domain is SQTIHQWPATLVQPVGSPLSLECTVEGTSNPNLYWYRQAAGRGLQLLFYSVGIGQISSEVPQNLSASRPQDRQFILSSKKLLLSDSGFYLCAWRLAGGGETQYFGPGTRLLVL.

The rearrangement links TRBV27 to TRBJ1-1; possibly TRBD1 for D (5 bases). The V and J ends lost 5 bases and 6 bases respectively, with 13 bases between them. Germline values: CDR1 MNHEY, CDR2 SMNVEV (reference sequence). This CDR3 is 13 amino acids long. The CDR3 reads CASSTGDRAEAFF. DNA for the CDR3: TGTGCCAGCAGTACGGGGGATAGGGCTGAAGCTTTCTTT.

The V and J genes are TRBV6-5 and TRBJ2-1; D uncertain. This CDR3 has 14 amino acids. V was clipped by 2 bases and J by 10 bases, with 15 bases between them. In germline, CDR1 is MNHEY, CDR2 SVGAGI. The CDR3 coding sequence is TGTGCCAGCAGTTACCCGAGTAGGCCGCGCGAGCAGTTCTTC. It specifies CASSYPSRPREQFF.

This rearrangement joins TRBV4-2 to TRBJ2-3; D is possibly TRBD1 or TRBD2 (7 bases each). This CDR3 has 16 residues. Per germline, CDR1 LGHNA and CDR2 YNFKEQ. The V end was cut by 2 bases, the J end by 3 bases, with 15 bases between. The CDR3 is CASSQLAGGGTDTQYF. CDR3 in DNA: TGTGCCAGCAGCCAATTGGCAGGGGGAGGGACAGATACGCAGTATTTT.

The chain recombines TRBV7-9 with TRBJ2-1, with TRBD1 as a possible D gene (6 bases). In germline, CDR1 is SEHNR, CDR2 FQNEAQ (reference sequence). The CDR3 loop spans 13 amino acids. The V end was cut by 5 bases, the J end by 4 bases, with 9 bases between. The CDR3 coding sequence is TGTGCCAGCAGCCCACAGGGTTACAATGAGCAGTTCTTC. It codes for CASSPQGYNEQFF.